The clone carrying this T cell receptor beta chain was seen ten or more times. No antigen is known for it. In TCRdb, the multiplex PCR reads were re-called with MiXCR into one record per CDR3 protein. Found here are approximately 120,000 distinct CDR3 sequences, 21% of them singletons; the top ten hold about 2%. Axillary draining lymph nodes of breast cancer patients supplied the node samples. The sample is drawn from a study of breast tumors, draining lymph nodes, adjacent tissues. Germline trimming cut 4 bases from V and 5 bases from J; bases unmatched to any gene: 13. The CDR3 contains 17 residues. The germline V gene encodes CDR1 SGHRS and CDR2 YFSETQ. Study-level results: Tumors had less TCR diversity than lymph nodes, more than nontumor tissue. The lymph node origin of tumor T cells was framed as consistent with a hypothesis, not demonstrated. Luminal-like breast cancer showed significantly higher tumor–nontumor repertoire similarity than basal-like. The data were judged consistent with most tumor T cells coming from lymph node and expanding in tumor.

The sample comprised axillary lymph node tissue. The TCR was taken from a female donor with breast cancer. Some clones in this sample may be carry-over from other donors' samples. V usage is TRBV5-1 and J usage is TRBJ1-3, with 9 bases lining up with TRBD1. CDR3 region: CASSPNNPGQGRNTIYF. The CDR3 region has the DNA TGCGCCAGCAGCCCGAATAATCCGGGACAGGGCAGAAACACCATATATTTT.